The entry that follows covers one T cell receptor (beta chain) sequence. The source of the sample is a study of T cell responses to AZD1222 COVID-19 vaccine. V was pared by 1 base and J by 4 bases, with 15 bases between. Germline CDR1 and CDR2: LGHDT and YNNKEL (reference sequence). The CDR3 loop spans 16 amino acids. Produced via immunoSEQ multiplex PCR; TCRdb's table is partial and in-frame only. The table includes around 77,000 clones, roughly 84% detected once. V is TRBV3-1 (or the pseudogene TRBV3-2) and J is TRBJ2-3; no definite D call. Sample: peripheral blood, taken on day 0 of AZD1222 vaccination. The origin of this receptor is an adult in good health. The CDR3 DNA follows: TGTGCCAGCAGCCAAGGAGGATCGAGTGTTGCAGATACGCAGTATTTT. Translated, it gives CASSQGGSSVADTQYF.